The present T cell receptor beta chain was sequenced within a study of T cell clones after liver transplantation. Overall study context: Three of the eight recipients were HCV-positive; the rest had non-autoimmune, non-viral transplant indications.

Study conclusions and caveats: Post-transplant, graft-donor-reactive CD4 TCRbeta sequences in blood dropped significantly in 5 of 8 subjects. Donor-reactive sequences fell more than third party-reactive ones, suggesting partial deletion.

Sorting of unstimulated PBMCs yielded separate CD3+CD4+ and CD3+CD8+ fractions. Data came from immunoSEQ multiplex PCR; TCRdb stores just in-frame clones and leaves some out. Altogether more than 65,000 clones are present, around 80% being singletons, with the ten largest covering about 0.79%. This clone was seen a handful of times. Its antigen is still unknown. This sequence was found in a human patient who received a liver transplant. The graft donor may have given rise to some T cells. Sequenced material: CD4+ T cells from blood, taken 12 months after liver transplant.

The CDR3 nucleotides read TGTGCCAGCAGCGTCGGGACAGGGGGCTCATTCGCCTACGAGCAGTACTTC. It specifies CASSVGTGGSFAYEQYF. The chain uses TRBV9 and TRBJ2-7; the match to TRBD1 covers 12 bases. Trimming at V came to 2 bases and at J to 2 bases, leaving 8 bases not matched to a gene. Germline values: CDR1 SGDLS, CDR2 YYNGEE. The CDR3 sequence is 17 residues long.